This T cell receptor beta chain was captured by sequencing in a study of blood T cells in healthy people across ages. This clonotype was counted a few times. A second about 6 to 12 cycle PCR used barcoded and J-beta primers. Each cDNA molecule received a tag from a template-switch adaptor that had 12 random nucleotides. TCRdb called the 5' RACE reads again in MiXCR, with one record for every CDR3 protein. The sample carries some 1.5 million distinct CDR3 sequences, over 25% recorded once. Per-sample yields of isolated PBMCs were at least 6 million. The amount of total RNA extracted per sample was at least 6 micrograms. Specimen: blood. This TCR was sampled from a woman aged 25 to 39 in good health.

This CDR3 is CASSISGQNTDTQYF. DNA for the CDR3: TGTGCCAGCAGCATCTCGGGACAAAACACAGATACGCAGTATTTT. The rearrangement uses TRBV7-6 and TRBJ2-3; D might be TRBD1 (6 bases). The CDR3 extends over 15 amino acids. With 5 bases removed from V and 2 bases from J, the gap between germline ends came to 14 bases. Germline V gives CDR1 SGHVS, CDR2 FNYEAQ.